One sample yielded the 23 T cell receptor beta chains listed below, sequenced in a study of cytomegalovirus exposure and HLA in healthy donors. Method: immunoSEQ multiplex PCR; TCRdb's copy keeps in-frame clones and lacks some. The sample yields around 200,000 clones, 80% to 90% seen once. The specimen was PBMCs. These receptors were obtained from a woman in her 30s in good health and CMV-seronegative.

The count of this clone is one. This chain uses TRBV5-1 with TRBJ2-7; 7 bases are a match to TRBD2. V was clipped by 5 bases and J by 4 bases; unmatched bases: 12. The germline gives CDR1 SGHRS, CDR2 YFSETQ. The CDR3 runs to 15 residues. In DNA, the CDR3 is TGCGCCAGCAGGCTACAGACTAGCACAACGTACGAGCAGTACTTC. It encodes CASRLQTSTTYEQYF.

This clone was detected only a few times. The chain carries TRBV27 and TRBJ2-7, with a weak D call TRBD1 (6 bases). The germline CDR1 and CDR2 sequences are MNHEY and SMNVEV (reference sequence). The ends were cut back, 5 bases at V and 2 bases at J, with 13 bases in the middle. CDR3 length: 14 amino acids. CDR3 nucleotides: TGTGCCAGCAGTGTACACAGGGTTGCCTACGAGCAGTACTTC. Its translation: CASSVHRVAYEQYF.

The chain joins TRBV2 to TRBJ2-2; D ambiguous. Deletions cut 2 bases from V and 7 bases from J, with 8 bases between. The CDR3 covers 13 residues. Germline V lookup: CDR1 SNHLY, CDR2 FYNNEI. DNA of the CDR3: TGTGCCAGCAGTGAATCATTTGTCGGGGAGCTGTTTTTT. Protein sequence: CASSESFVGELFF.

The chain is built from TRBV18 and TRBJ1-2; D call uncertain. CDR1 and CDR2 from the germline V gene are KGHSH and LQKENI. The CDR3 extends over 13 amino acids. V lost 8 bases and J lost 2, with 12 bases in between. The CDR3 sequence: CASATTPNYGYTF. Written as DNA, the CDR3 is TGTGCCAGCGCTACGACACCAAACTATGGCTACACCTTC. Full variable domain (missing parts from reference TRBV18 and TRBJ1-2): NAGVMQNPRHLVRRRGQEARLRCSPMKGHSHVYWYRQLPEEGLKFMVYLQKENIIDESGMPKERFSAEFPKEGPSILRIQQVVRGDSAAYFCASATTPNYGYTFGSGTRLTVV.

V and J are TRBV16 and TRBJ1-4; D is ambiguous. V lost 5 bases and J lost 8, with 9 bases in between. The CDR3 runs to 12 residues. Germline values: CDR1 KGHSY, CDR2 FQNENV. This CDR3 reads CASSVRREKLFF. Written as DNA, the CDR3 is TGTGCCAGCAGCGTAAGGAGGGAAAAACTGTTTTTT. Drawing the rest from reference TRBV16 and TRBJ1-4, the complete variable domain is GEEVAQTPKHLVRGEGQKAKLYCAPIKGHSYVFWYQQVLKNEFKFLISFQNENVFDETGMPKERFSAKCLPNSPCSLEIQATKLEDSAVYFCASSVRREKLFFGSGTQLSVL.

The chain combines TRBV7-3 with TRBJ2-3; TRBD1 matches at 12 bases. Germline trimming cut 5 bases from V and 3 bases from J; bases unmatched to any gene: 6. This CDR3 contains 16 residues. The germline CDR1 and CDR2 sequences are SGHTA and FQGTGA. The CDR3 DNA is TGTGCCAGCAGCGCCTGGGACAGGGGGCTGACAGATACGCAGTATTTT. This gives the protein CASSAWDRGLTDTQYF. The complete variable domain, with remaining parts taken from reference TRBV7-3 and TRBJ2-3, reads GAGVSQTPSNKVTEKGKYVELRCDPISGHTALYWYRQSLGQGPEFLIYFQGTGAADDSGLPNDRFFAVRPEGSVSTLKIQRTERGDSAVYLCASSAWDRGLTDTQYFGPGTRLTVL.

The chain couples TRBV6-6 to TRBJ2-5; 12 nucleotides match TRBD2. The CDR3 length is 14 residues. Unmatched junction bases numbered 6, after V lost 8 bases and J lost 5 bases. Germline V lookup: CDR1 MNHNY, CDR2 SVGAGI (reference sequence). CDR3 sequence (DNA): TGTGCCAGCGGCCCTAGCGGGGGGGCGGAGACCCAGTACTTC. The encoded protein is CASGPSGGAETQYF.

V and J are TRBV4-1 and TRBJ1-6, with D possibly TRBD1 on 6 matching bases. V lost 1 base to trimming and J lost 6 bases, with 13 bases between them. Germline CDR1 and CDR2: MGHRA and YSYEKL. The CDR3 extends over 16 amino acids. DNA for the CDR3: TGCGCCAGCAGCCAAGTCCAGCAGGGGCTTAATTCACCCCTCCACTTT. This translates into CASSQVQQGLNSPLHF.

V usage is TRBV2 and J usage is TRBJ2-1, with a weak D call TRBD1 (5 bases). This CDR3 is built from 14 residues. Germline loops: CDR1 SNHLY, CDR2 FYNNEI. With 6 bases removed from V and 4 bases from J, the gap between germline ends came to 13 bases. In nucleotides, the CDR3 is TGTGCCAGCAGCCGGCAGGGAAATTACAATGAGCAGTTCTTC. It is translated as CASSRQGNYNEQFF. The entire variable domain, with the rest obtained from reference TRBV2 and TRBJ2-1, is as follows: EPEVTQTPSHQVTQMGQEVILRCVPISNHLYFYWYRQILGQKVEFLVSFYNNEISEKSEIFDDQFSVERPDGSNFTLKIRSTKLEDSAMYFCASSRQGNYNEQFFGPGTRLTVL.

For the CDR3, the DNA is TGTGCCTGGAGTACAGACAGGGGGCACGGCGGAGATACGCAGTATTTT. Translated, it gives CAWSTDRGHGGDTQYF. The rearrangement uses TRBV30 and TRBJ2-3, with 10 bases aligning to TRBD1. V trimming: 2 bases; J trimming: 5 bases; junction bases outside the gene matches: 10. Germline CDR1 reads GTSNPN; CDR2 reads SVGIG (reference sequence). This CDR3 has 16 amino acids.

This sequence joins TRBV10-3 and TRBJ2-7; 11 nucleotides agree with TRBD2. The ends lost 5 bases at V and 3 bases at J; junction bases unmatched: 3. The CDR3 runs to 14 residues. Germline-derived CDR1 and CDR2 are ENHRY and SYGVKD. CDR3 region: CAISFGTSGYEQYF. The CDR3 DNA is TGTGCCATCAGTTTTGGGACTAGCGGCTACGAGCAGTACTTC.

The chain has TRBV4-2 and TRBJ2-3; the match to TRBD1 covers 8 bases. The CDR3 is made up of 16 amino acids. The V gene end was trimmed by 0 bases and the J gene end by 2 bases; junction bases not matched to a gene: 4. Germline CDR1 is LGHNA and CDR2 is YNFKEQ. CDR3 nucleotide sequence: TGTGCCAGCAGCCAAGACAGGGGGCGGACCACAGATACGCAGTATTTT. Translated: CASSQDRGRTTDTQYF.

The rearrangement joins TRBV4-1 to TRBJ2-7, with D unclear. This CDR3 has 13 residues. Per the germline V gene, CDR1 is MGHRA and CDR2 is YSYEKL. Trimming took off 5 bases at V and 2 bases at J, with 10 bases between the two ends. The CDR3 loop reads CASSYLSAYEQYF. The CDR3 DNA is TGCGCCAGCAGCTACCTTAGTGCCTACGAGCAGTACTTC.

V usage is TRBV18 and J usage is TRBJ2-3; D perhaps matches TRBD1 (6 bases). CDR3 length: 16 residues. V gave up 8 bases and J gave up 2 bases, with 20 bases separating them. In germline, CDR1 is KGHSH, CDR2 LQKENI. In DNA form, the CDR3 reads TGTGCCAGCCAGGTCGGGACATCGAGGCTCACAGATACGCAGTATTTT. This sequence encodes CASQVGTSRLTDTQYF.

This clone showed up just a few times. The V and J genes are TRBV7-3 and TRBJ2-7, with D unclear. Trimming took 5 bases from V and 3 from J, leaving 11 bases between them. Germline CDR1 reads SGHTA; CDR2 reads FQGTGA. This CDR3 region has 13 residues. This CDR3 is CASSTVPGYEQYF. CDR3 bases: TGTGCCAGCAGCACCGTACCGGGCTACGAGCAGTACTTC.

This chain links TRBV19 with TRBJ1-2; weak D call: TRBD1 (6 bases). CDR1 LNHDA and CDR2 SQIVND come from the germline V gene (reference sequence). CDR3 size: 14 residues. The V and J ends lost 5 bases and 2 bases respectively, with 12 bases between them. CDR3 coding DNA: TGTGCCAGTAGTCCGCGGGGGCTCAACTATGGCTACACCTTC. Its protein product is CASSPRGLNYGYTF.

This clone was found a few times. The chain couples TRBV28 to TRBJ1-2; a possible D gene is TRBD1 (5 bases). The germline V gene has CDR1 MDHEN and CDR2 SYDVKM. V gave up 5 bases and J gave up 10 bases, with 14 bases separating them. The CDR3 spans 12 residues. In DNA form, the CDR3 reads TGTGCCAGCAGTCCATCTGGGGGGGACTACACCTTC. Amino acid sequence: CASSPSGGDYTF.

This chain uses TRBV30 with TRBJ2-3, with 10 bases that match TRBD2. V lost 6 bases to trimming and J lost 4 bases; unmatched junction nucleotides: 10. CDR3 length: 15 residues. The germline V gene has CDR1 GTSNPN and CDR2 SVGIG (reference sequence). This chain's CDR3 is CACLLLAGRADTQYF. The CDR3 DNA is TGTGCCTGTCTCTTACTAGCGGGGCGGGCAGATACGCAGTATTTT.

V and J are TRBV5-1 and TRBJ2-1, with TRBD2 matching 8 bases. Trimming at V came to 0 bases and at J to 0 bases, leaving 2 bases not matched to a gene. Germline CDR1 is SGHRS and CDR2 is YFSETQ. The CDR3 sequence is 16 residues long. In DNA, the CDR3 is TGCGCCAGCAGCTTGGTCAGCGGGAGCTCCTACAATGAGCAGTTCTTC. Translated, it gives CASSLVSGSSYNEQFF.

The J gene is TRBJ1-1, the V gene TRBV6-5; D is unresolved. CDR1 MNHEY and CDR2 SVGAGI come from the germline V gene. CDR3 length: 13 amino acids. The germline V and J ends were trimmed by 0 bases and 5 bases, with 7 bases remaining between them. DNA of the CDR3: TGTGCCAGCAGTTACTCGAGGAAAACTGAAGCTTTCTTT. Translation gives CASSYSRKTEAFF.

This clone has ten or more counts. The rearrangement links TRBV10-3 to TRBJ1-5; no firm D call. Trimming pared 3 bases from V and 6 bases from J, leaving 12 bases between. Germline V lookup: CDR1 ENHRY, CDR2 SYGVKD. This CDR3 has 14 residues. CDR3 sequence reads: CAISDRQVAQPQHF. The CDR3 bases are TGTGCCATCAGTGATCGGCAGGTCGCTCAGCCCCAGCATTTT.

The V gene is TRBV19, the J gene TRBJ1-2; D may be TRBD1 (5 bases). The CDR3 has 12 residues. Germline V gene sequence: CDR1 LNHDA, CDR2 SQIVND (reference sequence). Between the trimmed V and J ends, which lost 7 bases and 5 bases, there was a span of 11 bases. The chain's CDR3 is CASTKRQYGYTF. Here the CDR3 DNA reads TGTGCCAGTACCAAGAGACAGTATGGCTACACCTTC. The full variable domain, with the rest looked up from reference TRBV19 and TRBJ1-2, is DGGITQSPKYLFRKEGQNVTLSCEQNLNHDAMYWYRQDPGQGLRLIYYSQIVNDFQKGDIAEGYSVSREKKESFPLTVTSAQKNPTAFYLCASTKRQYGYTFGSGTRLTVV.

The chain uses TRBV7-6 and TRBJ1-3; 8 nucleotides align to TRBD1. J gave up 3 bases and V 6 bases, and 4 bases lay outside the gene matches. There are 14 residues in the CDR3. Germline lookup yields CDR1 SGHVS and CDR2 FNYEAQ. CDR3 in DNA: TGTGCCAGCAGGGCTACAGGGGGTGGAAACACCATATATTTT. It encodes CASRATGGGNTIYF.